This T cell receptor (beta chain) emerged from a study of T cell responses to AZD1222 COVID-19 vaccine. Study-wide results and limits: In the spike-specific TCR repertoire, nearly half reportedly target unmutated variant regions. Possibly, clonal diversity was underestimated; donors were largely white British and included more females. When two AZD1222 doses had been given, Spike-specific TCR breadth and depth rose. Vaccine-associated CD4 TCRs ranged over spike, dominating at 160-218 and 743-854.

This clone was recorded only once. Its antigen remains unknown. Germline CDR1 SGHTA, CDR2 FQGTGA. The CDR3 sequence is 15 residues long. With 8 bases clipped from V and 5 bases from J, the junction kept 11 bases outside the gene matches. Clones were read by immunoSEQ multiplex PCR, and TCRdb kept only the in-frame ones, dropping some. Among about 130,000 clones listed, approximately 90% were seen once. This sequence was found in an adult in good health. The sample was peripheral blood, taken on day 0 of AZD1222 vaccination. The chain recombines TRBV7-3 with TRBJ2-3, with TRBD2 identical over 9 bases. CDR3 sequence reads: CASRAAGGTRDTQYF. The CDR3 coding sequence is TGTGCCAGCCGAGCCGCGGGGGGGACTAGAGATACGCAGTATTTT.